Shown below are 22 T cell receptor beta chains from a single sample sequenced in a study of shared clonotypes between healthy human individuals. Using immunoSEQ multiplex PCR, the repertoire was profiled, and TCRdb retains in-frame clones only, with some absent. The sample includes around 580,000 clones, 98% of them seen just once. It was CD45RO-negative cells, positively selected for CCR7, that made up naive CD8 cells, with terminally differentiated effector memory CD45RA+ cells excluded. The sample consisted of naive CD8+ T cells sorted from blood. The receptors come from a man aged 25 to 40 in good health.

This clone was seen once. The chain combines TRBV27 with TRBJ2-3; 7 positions match TRBD2. In germline, CDR1 is MNHEY, CDR2 SMNVEV (reference sequence). Trimming at V came to 7 bases and at J to 0 bases, leaving 4 bases not matched to a gene. This CDR3 has 14 residues. CDR3 DNA: TGTGCCAGCATCGGGGGAGGGAGCACAGATACGCAGTATTTT. Its protein is CASIGGGSTDTQYF.

This clone was recorded once. Other nucleotide sequences in the sample specify the same CDR3. The chain recombines TRBV27 with TRBJ1-5, with D hard to call. V dropped 0 bases and J dropped 2 bases, with 5 bases sitting between them. The CDR3 has 14 amino acids. Germline V lookup: CDR1 MNHEY, CDR2 SMNVEV (reference sequence). CDR3 sequence reads: CASSLSGGNQPQHF. In DNA, the CDR3 is TGTGCCAGCAGTTTATCGGGCGGCAATCAGCCCCAGCATTTT.

A single count supports this clone. The chain uses TRBV6-5 and TRBJ1-2; TRBD1 agrees at 12 bases. The CDR3 covers 15 residues. The germline gives CDR1 MNHEY, CDR2 SVGAGI. V was clipped by 2 bases and J by 4 bases; unmatched bases: 2. CDR3 protein: CASSYGTGGTYGYTF. DNA for the CDR3: TGTGCCAGCAGTTACGGGACAGGGGGCACCTATGGCTACACCTTC.

The chain joins TRBV6-6 to TRBJ2-5; D is uncertain. There are 13 residues in the CDR3. Germline assignment: CDR1 MNHNY and CDR2 SVGAGI (reference sequence). With 4 bases removed from V and 3 bases from J, the gap between germline ends came to 9 bases. The CDR3 region is CASSFAIEETQYF. As DNA, the CDR3 is TGTGCCAGCAGTTTCGCCATTGAAGAGACCCAGTACTTC.

The chain couples TRBV4-1 to TRBJ1-2, with a possible D match to TRBD1 (6 bases). Germline CDR1 reads MGHRA; CDR2 reads YSYEKL. Deletions cut 1 base from V and 5 bases from J, with 14 bases between. This CDR3 is 15 amino acids long. DNA for the CDR3: TGCGCCAGCAGCCAAGTGTCAGGGGTTGAGTATGGCTACACCTTC. Translating it yields CASSQVSGVEYGYTF.

The chain is built from TRBV27 and TRBJ2-7, with 8 bases lining up with TRBD1. CDR3 length: 16 amino acids. Germline-derived CDR1 and CDR2 are MNHEY and SMNVEV (reference sequence). The V gene end was trimmed by 10 bases and the J gene end by 4 bases; junction bases not matched to a gene: 18. CDR3 sequence: CATRTLTGVKAYEQYF. CDR3 nucleotide sequence: TGTGCCACCAGGACCCTGACAGGGGTCAAAGCTTACGAGCAGTACTTC.

The V and J genes are TRBV29-1 and TRBJ2-3, with a possible D match to TRBD2 (5 bases). The germline V and J ends were trimmed by 5 bases and 0 bases, with 12 bases remaining between them. Germline lookup yields CDR1 SQVTM and CDR2 ANQGSEA. This CDR3 region has 14 residues. This CDR3 is CSVPAVSSTDTQYF. The CDR3 bases are TGCAGCGTTCCAGCGGTAAGCAGCACAGATACGCAGTATTTT.

V gene TRBV27 combines with J gene TRBJ2-7; D perhaps matches TRBD1 (5 bases). Trimming left V 3 bases short and J 2 bases short, with 11 bases between. The CDR3 has 14 residues. The germline V gene has CDR1 MNHEY and CDR2 SMNVEV (reference sequence). This CDR3 reads CASSFQGKAYEQYF. As DNA, the CDR3 is TGTGCCAGCAGTTTTCAGGGTAAGGCCTACGAGCAGTACTTC.

This clone was picked up many times. The J gene is TRBJ2-5, the V gene TRBV27; unclear D gene. The CDR3 is 14 amino acids. V was pared by 2 bases and J by 2 bases, with 9 bases between. Germline V gene lookup returns CDR1 MNHEY and CDR2 SMNVEV (reference sequence). The CDR3: CASSLLGFQETQYF. CDR3 bases: TGTGCCAGCAGTTTACTAGGGTTTCAAGAGACCCAGTACTTC.

This chain links TRBV28 with TRBJ2-3; no definite D call. This CDR3 is built from 14 residues. From germline, CDR1 is MDHEN and CDR2 SYDVKM. V lost 3 bases and J lost 0, with 7 bases in between. CDR3 amino acids: CASSLLQSTDTQYF. As DNA, the CDR3 is TGTGCCAGCAGTTTGTTACAGAGCACAGATACGCAGTATTTT.

The rearrangement uses TRBV28 and TRBJ2-7; unclear D gene. V gave up 3 bases and J gave up 5 bases, with 14 bases separating them. The CDR3 loop spans 14 amino acids. CDR1 MDHEN and CDR2 SYDVKM come from the germline V gene. DNA of the CDR3: TGTGCCAGCAGTTTGCAGACTCCACACAACGAGCAGTACTTC. The encoded protein is CASSLQTPHNEQYF.

The J gene is TRBJ2-3, the V gene TRBV5-6, with 9 nucleotides matching TRBD2. J gave up 3 bases and V 4 bases, and 9 bases lay outside the gene matches. The CDR3 is made up of 16 amino acids. Germline V lookup: CDR1 SGHDT, CDR2 YYEEEE. The chain's CDR3 is CASSEIAGVGTDTQYF. The CDR3 bases are TGTGCCAGCAGCGAAATAGCGGGAGTCGGTACAGATACGCAGTATTTT.

On this clone itself: Other DNA sequences in this sample translate to the same CDR3. This chain uses TRBV5-4 with TRBJ2-7; 13 bases map to TRBD2. V lost 4 bases to trimming and J lost 4 bases; unmatched junction nucleotides: 5. CDR3 size: 15 residues. The germline gives CDR1 SGHNT, CDR2 YYREEE (reference sequence). CDR3 DNA: TGTGCCAGCAGCCTACTAGCGGGAGGGCCATACGAGCAGTACTTC. Its protein product is CASSLLAGGPYEQYF.

In the case of this clone: Other nucleotide sequences from this sample produce the same CDR3. The V call is TRBV7-9, the J call TRBJ2-1; D is undetermined. The CDR3 loop spans 11 amino acids. CDR1 is SEHNR and CDR2 is FQNEAQ in the germline V gene (reference sequence). Trimming took 3 bases from V and 5 from J, leaving 2 bases between them. The CDR3 reads CASSFNNEQFF. The DNA for the CDR3 is TGTGCCAGCAGCTTTAACAATGAGCAGTTCTTC.

The V call is TRBV6-4, the J call TRBJ2-7; TRBD2 matches at 8 bases. J lost 5 bases, V lost 8 bases, and 17 bases had no gene match. The CDR3 is 16 residues long. Germline V gene lookup returns CDR1 MRHNA and CDR2 SNTAGT. The CDR3 protein is CASLRQILTGGNEQYF. The CDR3, as DNA: TGTGCCAGCCTGAGACAGATCCTCACGGGAGGGAACGAGCAGTACTTC.

The chain uses TRBV4-1 and TRBJ2-2, with 8 nucleotides matching TRBD2. Germline V gives CDR1 MGHRA, CDR2 YSYEKL. This CDR3 is 16 amino acids long. V shed 1 base, J shed 5 bases, and the junction held 6 bases outside the gene matches. The CDR3 loop is CASSQVKTSVTGELFF. Here the CDR3 DNA reads TGCGCCAGCAGCCAAGTGAAGACTAGCGTTACCGGGGAGCTGTTTTTT.

The chain carries TRBV6-6 and TRBJ2-2, with D unresolved. The CDR3 length is 13 residues. Germline V gives CDR1 MNHNY, CDR2 SVGAGI (reference sequence). Deletions cut 7 bases from V and 1 base from J, with 7 bases between. The CDR3 bases are TGTGCCAGCATCGTTATGAACACCGGGGAGCTGTTTTTT. Protein sequence: CASIVMNTGELFF.

The chain recombines TRBV7-9 with TRBJ1-2; the D gene is possibly TRBD1 (6 bases). The CDR3 runs to 13 residues. V was clipped by 3 bases and J by 1 base, with 6 bases between them. The V gene's germline CDR1 is SEHNR and CDR2 FQNEAQ (reference sequence). CDR3 nucleotides: TGTGCCAGCAGCTTGGACAGTAACTATGGCTACACCTTC. It codes for CASSLDSNYGYTF.

The chain carries TRBV28 and TRBJ2-1; D not resolved. The V gene's germline CDR1 is MDHEN and CDR2 SYDVKM. The CDR3 is 14 residues long. V dropped 4 bases and J dropped 3 bases, with 10 bases sitting between them. CDR3 amino acids: CASSSVGSYNEQFF. Written as DNA, the CDR3 is TGTGCCAGCAGTTCCGTCGGCAGCTACAATGAGCAGTTCTTC. Together with reference TRBV28 and TRBJ2-1, the CDR3 gives the full variable domain: DVKVTQSSRYLVKRTGEKVFLECVQDMDHENMFWYRQDPGLGLRLIYFSYDVKMKEKGDIPEGYSVSREKKERFSLILESASTNQTSMYLCASSSVGSYNEQFFGPGTRLTVL.

The chain is built from TRBV11-3 and TRBJ2-3, with TRBD2 matching 8 bases. This CDR3 spans 16 amino acids. Per germline, CDR1 SGHNT and CDR2 YENEEA. Germline trimming cut 5 bases from V and 2 bases from J; bases unmatched to any gene: 9. DNA of the CDR3: TGTGCCAGCAGCACCCCTCCGCGGGAGGCCACAGATACGCAGTATTTT. Translating gives CASSTPPREATDTQYF.

The chain combines TRBV7-3 with TRBJ2-5; D gene unclear. CDR1 and CDR2 (germline): SGHTA, FQGTGA. The V end was cut by 2 bases, the J end by 2 bases, with 9 bases between. This CDR3 spans 14 amino acids. The CDR3 nucleotides read TGTGCCAGCAGCTTAGGGTTGGGTCAAGAGACCCAGTACTTC. Translated: CASSLGLGQETQYF.

The genes are TRBV29-1 and TRBJ2-7; D is unresolved. The CDR3 runs 12 residues. Trimming cost V 0 bases and J 7 bases, with 10 bases left between them. The germline CDR1 and CDR2 sequences are SQVTM and ANQGSEA. The DNA of the CDR3 is TGCAGCGTTGAAGACGGCCCTGGAGAGCAGTACTTC. This gives the protein CSVEDGPGEQYF.